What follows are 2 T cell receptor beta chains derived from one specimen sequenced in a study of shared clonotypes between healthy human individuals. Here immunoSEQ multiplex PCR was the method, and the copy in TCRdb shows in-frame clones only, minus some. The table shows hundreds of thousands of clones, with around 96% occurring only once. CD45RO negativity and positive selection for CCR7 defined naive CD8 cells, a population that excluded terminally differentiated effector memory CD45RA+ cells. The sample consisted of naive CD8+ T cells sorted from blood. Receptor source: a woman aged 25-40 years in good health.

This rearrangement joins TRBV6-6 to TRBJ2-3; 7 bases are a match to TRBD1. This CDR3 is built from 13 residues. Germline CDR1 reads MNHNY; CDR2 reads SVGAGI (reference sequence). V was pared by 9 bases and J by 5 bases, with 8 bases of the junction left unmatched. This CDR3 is CASKDRVGDTQYF. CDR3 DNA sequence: TGTGCCAGTAAAGACAGGGTGGGAGATACGCAGTATTTT.

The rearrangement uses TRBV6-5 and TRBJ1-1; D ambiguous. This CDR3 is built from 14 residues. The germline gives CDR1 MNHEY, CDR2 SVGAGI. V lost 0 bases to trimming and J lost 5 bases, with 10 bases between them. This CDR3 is CASSYSLVGTEAFF. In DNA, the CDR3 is TGTGCCAGCAGTTACTCTCTAGTCGGAACTGAAGCTTTCTTT.